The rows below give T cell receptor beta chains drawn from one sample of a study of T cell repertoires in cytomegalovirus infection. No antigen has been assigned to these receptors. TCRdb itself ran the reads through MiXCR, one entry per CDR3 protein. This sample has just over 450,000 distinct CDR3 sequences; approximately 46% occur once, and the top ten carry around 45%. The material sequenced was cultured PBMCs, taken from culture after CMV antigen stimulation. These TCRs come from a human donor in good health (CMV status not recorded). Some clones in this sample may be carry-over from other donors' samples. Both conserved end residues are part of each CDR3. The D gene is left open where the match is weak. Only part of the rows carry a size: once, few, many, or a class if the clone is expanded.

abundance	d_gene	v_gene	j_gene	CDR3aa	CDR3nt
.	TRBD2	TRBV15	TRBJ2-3	CATSRGTPGLYGDTQYF	TGTGCCACCAGCAGAGGGACCCCGGGACTATATGGGGATACGCAGTATTTT
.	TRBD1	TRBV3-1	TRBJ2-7	CASSQFGGQVEQYF	TGTGCCAGCAGCCAATTCGGGGGACAGGTCGAGCAGTACTTC
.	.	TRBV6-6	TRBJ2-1	CASRPAGAHEQFF	TGTGCCAGCAGACCGGCAGGGGCCCATGAGCAGTTCTTC
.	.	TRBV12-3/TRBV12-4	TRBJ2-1	CASSLASTFYNEQFF	TGTGCCAGCAGTTTAGCGAGTACTTTCTACAATGAGCAGTTCTTC
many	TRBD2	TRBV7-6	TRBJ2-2	CASSLARKIFTTSGSANTGELFF	TGTGCCAGCAGCTTAGCGCGGAAGATATTTACGACTAGCGGGAGCGCGAACACCGGGGAGCTGTTTTTT
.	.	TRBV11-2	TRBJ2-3	CASSLDLAPTDTQYF	TGTGCCAGCAGCTTAGACCTTGCACCCACAGATACGCAGTATTTT
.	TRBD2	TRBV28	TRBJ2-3	CASSSSGEGTDTQYF	TGTGCCAGCAGTTCTAGCGGGGAAGGGACAGATACGCAGTATTTT
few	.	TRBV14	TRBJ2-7	CASSQGAWTGRGQYF	TGTGCCAGCAGCCAAGGAGCTTGGACTGGAAGGGGGCAGTACTTC
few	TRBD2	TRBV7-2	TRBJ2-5	CASSIGLAGGEETQYF	TGTGCCAGCAGCATAGGACTAGCGGGAGGGGAGGAGACCCAGTACTTC
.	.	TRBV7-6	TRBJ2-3	CASSFTVDRAPGTDTQYF	TGTGCCAGCAGCTTTACAGTGGACCGGGCCCCTGGGACAGATACGCAGTATTTT
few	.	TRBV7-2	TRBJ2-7	CASSLNSEQYF	TGTGCCAGCAGCTTAAATTCAGAGCAGTACTTC
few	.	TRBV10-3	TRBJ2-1	CAISESRGSSEQFF	TGTGCCATCAGTGAGTCGCGGGGTTCTTCTGAGCAGTTCTTC
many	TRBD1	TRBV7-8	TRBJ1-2	CASSFGQGGYGYTF	TGTGCCAGCAGCTTTGGGCAGGGGGGATATGGCTACACCTTC
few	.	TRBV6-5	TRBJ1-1	CASSYGRASAFF	TGTGCCAGCAGTTACGGTAGGGCATCGGCTTTCTTT
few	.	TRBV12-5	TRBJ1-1	CASGGIRGTGAMNTEAFF	TGTGCTAGTGGTGGGATACGGGGGACGGGAGCCATGAACACTGAAGCTTTCTTT
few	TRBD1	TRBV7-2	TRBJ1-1	CASSRDRKNTEAFF	TGTGCCAGCAGCAGGGACAGGAAGAACACTGAAGCTTTCTTT
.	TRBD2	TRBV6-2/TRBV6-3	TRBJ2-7	CASSKPAGRAPEKLPGEQYF	TGTGCCAGCAGTAAACCGGCCGGGAGGGCCCCTGAAAAGCTACCTGGGGAGCAGTACTTC
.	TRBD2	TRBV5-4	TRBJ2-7	CASSSRTSGATYEQYF	TGTGCCAGCAGCTCTAGGACTAGCGGGGCTACCTACGAGCAGTACTTC
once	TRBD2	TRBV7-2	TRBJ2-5	CASSLASGAETQYF	TGTGCCAGCAGCTTAGCTAGCGGGGCGGAGACCCAGTACTTC
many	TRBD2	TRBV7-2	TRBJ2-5	CASSFGGGGQETQYF	TGTGCCAGCAGCTTCGGCGGGGGGGGCCAAGAGACCCAGTACTTC
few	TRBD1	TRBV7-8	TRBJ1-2	CASSSGQDRYTF	TGTGCCAGCAGCTCCGGACAGGACCGCTACACCTTC
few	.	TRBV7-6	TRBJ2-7	CASSPELANSYEQYF	TGTGCCAGCAGCCCAGAGCTAGCGAACTCCTACGAGCAGTACTTC
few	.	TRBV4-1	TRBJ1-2	CASSQEPSRGYTF	TGCGCCAGCAGCCAAGAACCATCTAGGGGCTACACCTTC
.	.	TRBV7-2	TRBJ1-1	CASTLLRDTEAFF	TGTGCCAGCACCTTACTTAGGGACACTGAAGCTTTCTTT
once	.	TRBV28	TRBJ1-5	CASSSDNSLSQHF	TGTGCCAGCAGTTCGGATAACAGCCTATCCCAGCATTTT
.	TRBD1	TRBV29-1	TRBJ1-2	CSVEDPTDRALYGYTF	TGCAGCGTTGAAGATCCAACAGACAGGGCCCTCTATGGCTACACCTTC
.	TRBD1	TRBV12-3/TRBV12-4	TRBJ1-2	CASSRTGESYGYTF	TGTGCCAGCAGCCGTACAGGGGAATCCTATGGCTACACCTTC
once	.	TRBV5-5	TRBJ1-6	CASSLVSLENSPLHF	TGTGCCAGCAGCTTAGTTTCCTTGGAGAATTCACCCCTCCACTTT
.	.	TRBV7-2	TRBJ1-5	CASSPGRRENQPQHF	TGTGCCAGCAGCCCTGGACGGCGGGAGAATCAGCCCCAGCATTTT
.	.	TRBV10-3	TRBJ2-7	CAISDRTDSYEQYF	TGTGCCATCAGTGATAGGACAGATTCATACGAGCAGTACTTC
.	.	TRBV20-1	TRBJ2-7	CSASKGGVGEQYF	TGCAGTGCTAGTAAAGGGGGGGTTGGCGAGCAGTACTTC
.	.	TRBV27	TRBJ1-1	CASSLWARGTEAFF	TGTGCCAGCAGTTTATGGGCCCGAGGTACTGAAGCTTTCTTT